This T cell receptor beta chain originates from a study of control samples from healthy donors and cancer patients. CDR1 is SGDLS, CDR2 YYNGEE, per germline. V was cut by 4 bases and J by 0 bases, with 11 bases left in between. The CDR3 contains 14 residues. TCRdb keeps only in-frame clones here, not all; method: immunoSEQ multiplex PCR. Among more than 95,000 clones listed, more than 70% were seen once. This chain joins TRBV9 and TRBJ2-7; D tentatively reads TRBD1 or TRBD2 (6 bases each). Sequencing was done on a sample of blood. The TCR sequence derives from a man aged 60 to 69 in good health. The CDR3 sequence: CASSPRGPSYEQYF. CDR3 in DNA: TGTGCCAGCAGCCCACGGGGGCCCTCCTACGAGCAGTACTTC.